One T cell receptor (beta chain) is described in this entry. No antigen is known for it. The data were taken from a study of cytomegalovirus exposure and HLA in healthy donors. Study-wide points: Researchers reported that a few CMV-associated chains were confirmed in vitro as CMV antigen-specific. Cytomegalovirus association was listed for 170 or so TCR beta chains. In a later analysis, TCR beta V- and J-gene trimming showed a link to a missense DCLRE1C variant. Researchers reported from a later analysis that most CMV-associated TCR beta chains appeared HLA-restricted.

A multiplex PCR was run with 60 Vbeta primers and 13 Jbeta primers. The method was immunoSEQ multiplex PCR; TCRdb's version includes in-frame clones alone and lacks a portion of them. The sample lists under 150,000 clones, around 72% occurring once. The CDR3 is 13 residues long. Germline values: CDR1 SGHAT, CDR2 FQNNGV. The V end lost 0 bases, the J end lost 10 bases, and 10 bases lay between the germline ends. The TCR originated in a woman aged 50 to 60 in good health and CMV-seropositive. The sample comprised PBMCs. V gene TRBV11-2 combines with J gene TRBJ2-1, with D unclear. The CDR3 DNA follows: TGTGCCAGCAGCTTAGACCGATCAGCGGAGCAGTTCTTC. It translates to CASSLDRSAEQFF.